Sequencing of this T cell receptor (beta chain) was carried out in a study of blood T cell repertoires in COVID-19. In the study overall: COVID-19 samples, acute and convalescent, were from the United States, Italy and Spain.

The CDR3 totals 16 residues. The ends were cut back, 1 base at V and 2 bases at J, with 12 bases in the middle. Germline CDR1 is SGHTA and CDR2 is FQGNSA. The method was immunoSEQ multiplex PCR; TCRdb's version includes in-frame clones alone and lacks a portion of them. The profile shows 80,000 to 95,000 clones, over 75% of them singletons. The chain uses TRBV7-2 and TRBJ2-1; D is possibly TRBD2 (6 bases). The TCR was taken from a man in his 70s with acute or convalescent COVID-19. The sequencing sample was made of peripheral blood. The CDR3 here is CASSLVATSTYNEQFF. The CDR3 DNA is TGTGCCAGCAGCTTAGTAGCGACTAGTACCTACAATGAGCAGTTCTTC.